Each of the 5 T cell receptor beta chains below was sequenced from the same sample in a study of human versus mouse CDR3 diversity and MHC coevolution. Method: immunoSEQ multiplex PCR; TCRdb's copy keeps in-frame clones and lacks some. The sample consists of about 60,000 clones, 90% to 95% of them appearing once. The sequencing input was naive CD4+ T cells from blood. Subset of the sample: CD45RO-negative CD62L-positive naive CD4 T cells. All receptors come from a person between 60 and 69 years old in good health.

The CDR3 reads CASSAHAGGAYGYTF. The CDR3 nucleotides read TGTGCCAGCAGTGCCCACGCAGGGGGTGCCTATGGCTACACCTTC. This chain links TRBV6-5 with TRBJ1-2; 7 bases are a match to TRBD1. CDR1 is MNHEY and CDR2 is SVGAGI in the germline V gene. There are 15 residues in the CDR3. V lost 5 bases, J lost 4 bases, and 10 bases stayed unmatched.

This clone showed up just once. The rearrangement uses TRBV19 and TRBJ2-3, with 14 bases fitting TRBD2. This CDR3 spans 18 amino acids. J lost 4 bases, V lost 3 bases, and 9 bases had no gene match. Germline loops: CDR1 LNHDA, CDR2 SQIVND (reference sequence). CDR3 coding DNA: TGTGCCAGTAGTATCAGGGGACTAGCGGGAGTCGGTGCAGATACGCAGTATTTT. As protein: CASSIRGLAGVGADTQYF.

DNA for the CDR3: TGTGCCAGCAGCTTAGGACGGACGGGGCAGCCCCAGCATTTT. This gives the protein CASSLGRTGQPQHF. The V gene is TRBV5-5, the J gene TRBJ1-5, with D hard to call. The length of the CDR3 is 14 residues. V was trimmed by 2 bases and J by 7 bases, leaving 13 bases between them. Per the germline V gene, CDR1 is SGHKS and CDR2 is YYEKEE (reference sequence).

CDR3 nucleotide sequence: TGCGCCAGCAGCCAAGGAGCGGGAGGAAGCAATGAGCAGTTCTTC. This codes for CASSQGAGGSNEQFF. The chain recombines TRBV4-1 with TRBJ2-1; 9 positions match TRBD2. This CDR3 contains 15 residues. CDR1 MGHRA and CDR2 YSYEKL come from the germline V gene. V was pared by 1 base and J by 6 bases, with 4 bases of the junction left unmatched.

This clone was seen just once. The chain employs TRBV7-3 and TRBJ2-2; possible D gene TRBD2, 6 bases. Trimming left V 1 base short and J 4 bases short, with 16 bases between. The CDR3 sequence is 17 residues long. Germline V lookup: CDR1 SGHTA, CDR2 FQGTGA. CDR3 nucleotides: TGTGCCAGCAGCTTAATGCCCGTGTCTAGCGCCACCGGGGAGCTGTTTTTT. Protein: CASSLMPVSSATGELFF.